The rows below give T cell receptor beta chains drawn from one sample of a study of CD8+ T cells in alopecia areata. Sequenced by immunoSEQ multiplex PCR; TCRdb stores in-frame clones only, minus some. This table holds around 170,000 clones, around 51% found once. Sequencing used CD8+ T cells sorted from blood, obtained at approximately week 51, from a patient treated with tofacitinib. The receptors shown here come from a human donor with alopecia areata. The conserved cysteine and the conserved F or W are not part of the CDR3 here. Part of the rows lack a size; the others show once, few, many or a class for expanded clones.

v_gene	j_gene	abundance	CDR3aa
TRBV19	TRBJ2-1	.	ASSRDFYNEQF
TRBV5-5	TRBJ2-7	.	ASTGVDSYEQY
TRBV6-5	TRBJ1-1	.	ATQTGRMNTEAF
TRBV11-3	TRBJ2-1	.	ASSFGGNEQF
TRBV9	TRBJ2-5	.	ASSVVGGQETQY
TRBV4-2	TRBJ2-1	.	ASSQDYNEQF
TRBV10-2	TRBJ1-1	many	ASSEWAASSTEAF
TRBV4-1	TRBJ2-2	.	ASSPSSLTGELF
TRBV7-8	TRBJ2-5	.	ASSLEGSGVPQY
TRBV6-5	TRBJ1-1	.	ASSYVRGLEAF
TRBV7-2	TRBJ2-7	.	ASSWTISYEQY
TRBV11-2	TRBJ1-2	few	ASSAGTGGMYGYT
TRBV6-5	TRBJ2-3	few	ASRLDWNTDTQY
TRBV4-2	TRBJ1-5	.	ASSERWNQPQH
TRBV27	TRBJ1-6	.	ASRGRLEALH
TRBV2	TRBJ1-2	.	ASSASADGYT
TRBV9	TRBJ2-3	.	ASSPGVLSIPSTDTQY
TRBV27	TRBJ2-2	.	ASSLTGGEGTGELF
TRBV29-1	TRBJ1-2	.	SVDRGINGYT
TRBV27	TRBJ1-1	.	ASSLMAGYEAF
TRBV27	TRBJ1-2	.	ASSLSVAFNYGYT
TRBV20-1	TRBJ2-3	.	SARETDTQY
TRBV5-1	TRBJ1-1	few	ASSSTGGTEAF
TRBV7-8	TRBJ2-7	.	ASIPLEGTGDYEQY
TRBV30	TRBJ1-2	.	AWSGFVPENYGYT
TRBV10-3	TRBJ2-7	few	AISEGRLSYEQY
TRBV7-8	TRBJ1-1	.	ASSLGMGEREAF
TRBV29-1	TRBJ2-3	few	SVAGDRGRMTDTQY
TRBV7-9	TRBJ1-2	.	ASSREFGTAPLQYGYT
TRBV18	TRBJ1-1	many	ASSGQHSEAF
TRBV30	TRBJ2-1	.	AWSVKVDEQF
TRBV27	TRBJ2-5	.	ASSPGQGGRETQY
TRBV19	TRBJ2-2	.	ASTGNPNTGELF
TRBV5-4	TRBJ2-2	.	ASSLLVAQAGELF
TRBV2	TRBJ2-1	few	ASSLRGGSYNEQF
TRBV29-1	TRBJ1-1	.	SVEDGQNTEAF
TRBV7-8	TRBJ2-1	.	ASSSGLAGGVEGNEQF
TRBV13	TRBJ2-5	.	ASSFRSGQTQY
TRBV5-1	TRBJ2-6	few	ASSLVGAGANVLT
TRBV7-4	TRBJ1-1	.	ASTPRGGDGENTEAF
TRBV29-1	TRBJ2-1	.	SVSGLAGYNEQF
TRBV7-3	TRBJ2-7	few	ASSQWDRSSYEQY
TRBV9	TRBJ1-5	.	ASSGGISNQPQH
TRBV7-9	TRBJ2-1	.	ASSLDRDDEQF
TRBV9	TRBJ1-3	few	ASSVEGDSPGNTIY